This T cell receptor beta chain was retrieved from a study of blood T cell repertoires in COVID-19. The overall study: Samples came from the United States, Italy and Spain, spanning acute and convalescent COVID-19. Nucleic acid was either cDNA or gDNA, and it came from T cells, B-cell-depleted T cells, or PBMCs.

The CDR3 runs to 11 residues. Germline CDR1 KGHDR, CDR2 SFDVKD. Trimming removed 1 base from V and 9 bases from J, with 3 bases in between. Original processing notes: By means of reference gene primer amplification, nucleated cell counts were estimated. The table came from immunoSEQ multiplex PCR; TCRdb's copy has only in-frame clones and leaves some out. The DNA was the basis for D and trimming; V, J and clone size are from that table. The sample yields 140,000 to 150,000 clones, 70% to 90% seen once. Seattle cases were enrolled at active infection and followed longitudinally. V and J are TRBV24-1 and TRBJ2-1; D call uncertain. Source material: peripheral blood. The receptor was isolated from an older woman with COVID-19, enrolled during active disease. The CDR3 DNA follows: TGTGCCACCAGTGATTTCCGTGAGCAGTTCTTC. Its translation: CATSDFREQFF.